This T cell receptor (beta chain) appears in the sequencing data of a study of T cell responses to AZD1222 COVID-19 vaccine. Overall study findings and caveats: Per reports, nearly half of all spike-specific TCRs target regions that are unmutated in variants. Along spike, vaccine-associated CD4 TCRs were found throughout, with dominance at 160-218 and 743-854.

Germline lookup yields CDR1 SQVTM and CDR2 ANQGSEA. The CDR3 has 13 amino acids. V was pared by 4 bases and J by 7 bases, with 7 bases of the junction left unmatched. For this clone: Its antigen is unknown.

The protocol was immunoSEQ multiplex PCR, while the TCRdb copy is restricted to in-frame clones and leaves out a portion. The table includes just over 60,000 clones, around three quarters detected once. The chain joins TRBV29-1 to TRBJ2-5, with TRBD1 matching 9 bases. Specimen: peripheral blood, collected on day 0 of AZD1222 vaccination. This clonotype was obtained from an adult in good health. CDR3 in DNA: TGCAGCGTTGGGACAGGGGACATAGGGACCCAGTACTTC. Its protein product is CSVGTGDIGTQYF.